A single sample is the source of the 18 T cell receptor beta chains below, sequenced in a study of response to subunit inactivated influenza vaccine. TCRdb re-analysed the RT-PCR reads in MiXCR, keeping a single row per CDR3 protein. This table holds about 500,000 distinct CDR3 sequences, under 8.5% found once. Specimen: PBMCs from blood, collected around 25 months after vaccination. These receptors all come from a man aged 45 to 75 who received an inactivated influenza vaccine.

This clonotype has a count of ten or more. The gene calls are TRBV12-3 or TRBV12-4 and TRBJ2-7; 8 nucleotides line up with TRBD1. V dropped 6 bases and J dropped 7; count of bases not matched to a gene: 8. CDR3 length equals 13 residues. In DNA, the CDR3 is TGTGCCAGCAGCTACGGACAGGGAGGTGAGCAGTACTTC. It is translated as CASSYGQGGEQYF.

This clonotype turned up a few times. V is TRBV28 and J is TRBJ2-7; a weak D match, TRBD2 (5 bases). V lost 3 bases and J lost 3, with 6 bases in between. CDR1 and CDR2 (germline): MDHEN, SYDVKM. The CDR3 spans 12 residues. CDR3 nucleotide sequence: TGTGCCAGCAGTTTGGAGGACTACGAGCAGTACTTC. Translation: CASSLEDYEQYF. The whole variable domain, remainder taken from reference TRBV28 and TRBJ2-7, is DVKVTQSSRYLVKRTGEKVFLECVQDMDHENMFWYRQDPGLGLRLIYFSYDVKMKEKGDIPEGYSVSREKKERFSLILESASTNQTSMYLCASSLEDYEQYFGPGTRLTVT.

The chain joins TRBV20-1 to TRBJ2-3, with a possible D match to TRBD1 (6 bases). In germline, CDR1 is DFQATT, CDR2 SNEGSKA (reference sequence). This CDR3 is built from 14 residues. DNA for the CDR3: TGCAGCGATATAGGGGGACATATCACAGATACGCAGTATTTT. It yields the protein CSDIGGHITDTQYF.

This rearrangement joins TRBV7-2 to TRBJ1-1; perhaps TRBD1 as D (5 bases). The CDR3 is made up of 15 amino acids. The V gene's germline CDR1 is SGHTA and CDR2 FQGNSA. Trimming stripped 2 bases from V and 5 bases from J, with 15 bases between. CDR3: CASSLPWVEGTEAFF. The DNA for the CDR3 is TGTGCCAGCAGCTTACCTTGGGTCGAGGGGACTGAAGCTTTCTTT.

The table lists this clonotype with many counts. In DNA, the CDR3 is TGTGGGGTGGTGACTAGCCGGTCCTACGAGCAGTACTTC. This encodes CGVVTSRSYEQYF. The chain couples TRBV28 to TRBJ2-7; TRBD2 matches 7 bases. In germline, CDR1 is MDHEN, CDR2 SYDVKM. CDR3 length: 13 amino acids.

The chain carries TRBV7-3 and TRBJ2-1; TRBD2 is a possible D gene (5 bases). Deletions cut 3 bases from V and 5 bases from J, with 11 bases between. Germline-derived CDR1 and CDR2 are SGHTA and FQGTGA. There are 14 residues in the CDR3. Here the CDR3 reads CASSFSGIDNEQFF. Written as DNA, the CDR3 is TGTGCCAGCAGCTTTTCCGGGATCGACAATGAGCAGTTCTTC.

Ten or more counts support this clonotype. The CDR3 region is CASNTLDGTYEQYF. The CDR3, as DNA: TGTGCCAGCAACACCTTAGACGGTACCTACGAGCAGTACTTC. The rearrangement links TRBV28 to TRBJ2-7; no reliable D call. The V gene's germline CDR1 is MDHEN and CDR2 SYDVKM. The CDR3 runs to 14 residues. V was pared by 7 bases and J by 2 bases, with 15 bases between.

This clonotype was counted many times. V usage is TRBV4-1 and J usage is TRBJ2-5, with 7 bases matching TRBD2. CDR1 and CDR2 (germline): MGHRA, YSYEKL. The CDR3 extends over 15 amino acids. V shed 0 bases, J shed 2 bases, and the junction held 3 bases outside the gene matches. CDR3 DNA: TGCGCCAGCAGCCAAGATCCGGGACTACAAGAGACCCAGTACTTC. Translated: CASSQDPGLQETQYF.

This clonotype was counted only a few times. CDR3 bases: TGCAGCGTTGATCCAGGCGGGGTCTCCTACGAGCAGTACTTC. Its protein is CSVDPGGVSYEQYF. This chain connects TRBV29-1 to TRBJ2-7, with D tentatively TRBD2 (6 bases). The CDR3 runs to 14 residues. Germline loops: CDR1 SQVTM, CDR2 ANQGSEA. V gave up 3 bases and J gave up 0 bases, with 12 bases separating them.

This clonotype turned up a few times. The chain joins TRBV9 to TRBJ2-3, with a tentative D call TRBD1 (6 bases). Germline CDR1 SGDLS, CDR2 YYNGEE. The CDR3 covers 14 residues. Trimming cost V 5 bases and J 3 bases, with 13 bases left between them. CDR3 loop: CASSALQGTDTQYF. CDR3 sequence (DNA): TGTGCCAGCAGTGCATTACAGGGTACAGATACGCAGTATTTT.

In this sample, this clonotype turned up a few times. V gene TRBV6-2 or TRBV6-3 combines with J gene TRBJ2-1; TRBD1 matches at 11 bases. The CDR3 totals 14 residues. Germline CDR1 is MNHEY and CDR2 is SVGEGT. J was trimmed by 5 bases and V by 7 bases; bases with no gene match: 4. As DNA, the CDR3 is TGTGCCAGCACCAAGGACAGGGGGCACAATGAGCAGTTCTTC. It specifies CASTKDRGHNEQFF.

The sample holds many counts of this clonotype. The gene calls are TRBV12-3 or TRBV12-4 and TRBJ2-2, with 8 bases identical to TRBD1. The CDR3 is 15 amino acids. Trimming at V came to 6 bases and at J to 3 bases, leaving 6 bases not matched to a gene. CDR3 coding DNA: TGTGCCAGCAGACCCGGGACAGGAGACACCGGGGAGCTGTTTTTT. Residues: CASRPGTGDTGELFF.

Concerning this clonotype itself: At one end the junction does not follow the germline gene, possibly because of a read error. CDR3: CAGSFSAALNEKLFF. The CDR3 DNA sequence: TGTGCCGGCAGTTTTTCCGCGGCCCTTAATGAAAAACTGTTTTTT. V and J are TRBV12-3 or TRBV12-4 and TRBJ1-4; D unclear. The CDR3 length is 15 residues.

V is TRBV27 and J is TRBJ2-1; TRBD2 matches 7 bases. V dropped 0 bases and J dropped 8; count of bases not matched to a gene: 4. The CDR3 totals 14 residues. Germline CDR1 MNHEY, CDR2 SMNVEV (reference sequence). CDR3 sequence reads: CASSLSGGIDEQFF. The DNA of the CDR3 is TGTGCCAGCAGTTTATCCGGGGGGATCGATGAGCAGTTCTTC.

V and J are TRBV20-1 and TRBJ1-4; D gene ambiguous. The CDR3 runs to 11 residues. Germline CDR1 reads DFQATT; CDR2 reads SNEGSKA (reference sequence). V was cut by 3 bases and J by 7 bases, with 6 bases left in between. The CDR3 nucleotides read TGCAGTGCTAGTATCGGTGAAAAACTGTTTTTT. Its protein is CSASIGEKLFF.

This clonotype was counted at least ten times. The rearrangement links TRBV18 to TRBJ2-1; 7 positions match TRBD2. The V segment lost 3 bases and the J segment 4 bases; nucleotides outside the gene matches: 0. The CDR3 sequence is 13 residues long. The V gene's germline CDR1 is KGHSH and CDR2 LQKENI. CDR3 sequence: CASSPGLYNEQFF. CDR3 bases: TGTGCCAGCTCACCGGGACTATACAATGAGCAGTTCTTC.

In this sample, this clonotype turned up many times. The chain carries TRBV6-1 and TRBJ2-7; perhaps TRBD2 as D (6 bases). The CDR3 is 15 residues long. V was shortened by 6 bases and J by 2 bases, with 17 bases between the two germline ends. Germline lookup yields CDR1 MNHNS and CDR2 SASEGT. The CDR3 loop reads CASSDGGLGAYEQYF. The CDR3 region has the DNA TGTGCCAGCAGCGACGGGGGACTGGGGGCCTACGAGCAGTACTTC.

At least ten counts were recorded for this clonotype. The chain carries TRBV21-1 and TRBJ2-1; TRBD1, as called in the table, went unchecked against the DNA. TRBV21-1 is tagged as a pseudogene. The length of the CDR3 is 15 residues. CDR3 sequence: CASSFPGGRSNEQFF. In DNA, the CDR3 is TGTGCCAGCAGCTTTCCGGGGGGGCGTTCTAATGAGCAGTTCTTC.